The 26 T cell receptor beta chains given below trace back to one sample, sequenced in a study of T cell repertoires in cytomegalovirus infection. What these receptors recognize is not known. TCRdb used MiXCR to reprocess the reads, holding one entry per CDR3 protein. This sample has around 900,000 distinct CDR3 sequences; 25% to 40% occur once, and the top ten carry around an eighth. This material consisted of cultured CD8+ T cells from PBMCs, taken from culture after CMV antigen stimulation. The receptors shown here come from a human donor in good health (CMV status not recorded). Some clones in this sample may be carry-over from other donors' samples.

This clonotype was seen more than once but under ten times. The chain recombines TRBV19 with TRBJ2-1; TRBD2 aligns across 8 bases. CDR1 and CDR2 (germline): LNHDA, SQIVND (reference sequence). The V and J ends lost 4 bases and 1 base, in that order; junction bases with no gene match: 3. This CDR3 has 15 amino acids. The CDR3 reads CASSSGGRSYNEQFF. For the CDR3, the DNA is TGTGCCAGTAGTAGCGGGGGGAGGTCCTACAATGAGCAGTTCTTC.

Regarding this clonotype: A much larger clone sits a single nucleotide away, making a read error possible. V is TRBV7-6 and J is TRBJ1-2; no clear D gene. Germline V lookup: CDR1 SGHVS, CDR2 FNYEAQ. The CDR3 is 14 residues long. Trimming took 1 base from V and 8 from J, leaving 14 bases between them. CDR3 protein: CASSLGALNGGYTF. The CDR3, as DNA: TGTGCCAGCAGCTTAGGGGCGTTGAATGGAGGCTACACCTTC.

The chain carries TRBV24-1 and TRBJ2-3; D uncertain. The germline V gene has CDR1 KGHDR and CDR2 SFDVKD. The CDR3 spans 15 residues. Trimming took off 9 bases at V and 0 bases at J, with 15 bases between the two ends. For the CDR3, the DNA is TGTGCCACCTCGGGCGGAAAGGGTAGCACAGATACGCAGTATTTT. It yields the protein CATSGGKGSTDTQYF.

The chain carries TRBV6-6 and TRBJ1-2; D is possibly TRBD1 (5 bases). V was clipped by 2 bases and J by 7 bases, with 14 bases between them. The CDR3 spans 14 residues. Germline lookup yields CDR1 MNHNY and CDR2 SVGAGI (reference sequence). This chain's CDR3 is CASSYKGGDGGYTF. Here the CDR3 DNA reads TGTGCCAGCAGTTACAAGGGAGGGGACGGTGGCTACACCTTC.

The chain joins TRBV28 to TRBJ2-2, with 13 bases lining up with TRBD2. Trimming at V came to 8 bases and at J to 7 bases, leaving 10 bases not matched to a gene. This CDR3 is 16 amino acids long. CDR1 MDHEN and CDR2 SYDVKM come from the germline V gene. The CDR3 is CASGLTSGGSDGELFF. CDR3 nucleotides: TGTGCCAGCGGCCTGACTAGCGGGGGGAGTGACGGGGAGCTGTTTTTT.

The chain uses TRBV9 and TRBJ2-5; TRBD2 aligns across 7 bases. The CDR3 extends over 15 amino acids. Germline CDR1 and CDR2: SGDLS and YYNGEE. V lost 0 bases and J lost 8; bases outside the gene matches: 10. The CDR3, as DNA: TGTGCCAGCAGCGTAGCTGGGGCACCGGGGGGAACCCAGTACTTC. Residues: CASSVAGAPGGTQYF.

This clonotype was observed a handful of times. As DNA, the CDR3 is TGTGCCAGCAGCTTAGATGCGGCTTCCTACAATGAGCAGTTCTTC. It encodes CASSLDAASYNEQFF. This sequence joins TRBV11-3 and TRBJ2-1; D gene unclear. Germline CDR1 reads SGHNT; CDR2 reads YENEEA. The CDR3 extends over 15 amino acids. V was cut by 0 bases and J by 1 base, with 7 bases left in between.

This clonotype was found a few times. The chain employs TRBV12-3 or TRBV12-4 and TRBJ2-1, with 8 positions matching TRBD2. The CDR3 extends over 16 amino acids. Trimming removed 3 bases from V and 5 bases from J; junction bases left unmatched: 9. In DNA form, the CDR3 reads TGTGCCAGCAGTTTCCCGAACGGGGGGGCTCACAATGAGCAGTTCTTC. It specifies CASSFPNGGAHNEQFF.

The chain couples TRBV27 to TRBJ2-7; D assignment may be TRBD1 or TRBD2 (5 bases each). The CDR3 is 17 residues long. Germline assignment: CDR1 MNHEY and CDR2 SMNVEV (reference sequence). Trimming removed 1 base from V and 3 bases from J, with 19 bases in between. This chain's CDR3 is CASSLFGPTGLNYEQYF. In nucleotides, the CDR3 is TGTGCCAGCAGTTTATTTGGCCCGACGGGGCTCAACTACGAGCAGTACTTC.

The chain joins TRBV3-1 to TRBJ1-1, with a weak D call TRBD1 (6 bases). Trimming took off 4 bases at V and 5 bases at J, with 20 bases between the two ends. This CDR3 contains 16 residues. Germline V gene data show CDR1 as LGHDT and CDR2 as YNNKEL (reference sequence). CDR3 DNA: TGTGCCAGCAGCCCCATTATCGGGGGGCTAGGGACTGAAGCTTTCTTT. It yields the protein CASSPIIGGLGTEAFF. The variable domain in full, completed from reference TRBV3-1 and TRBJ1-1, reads DTAVSQTPKYLVTQMGNDKSIKCEQNLGHDTMYWYKQDSKKFLKIMFSYNNKELIINETVPNRFSPKSPDKAHLNLHINSLELGDSAVYFCASSPIIGGLGTEAFFGQGTRLTVV.

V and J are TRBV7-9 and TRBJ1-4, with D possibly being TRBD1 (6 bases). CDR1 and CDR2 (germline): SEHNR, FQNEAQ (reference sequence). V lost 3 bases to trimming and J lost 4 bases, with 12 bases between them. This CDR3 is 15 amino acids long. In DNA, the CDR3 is TGTGCCAGCAGCTTCTTGGGACAAGATAATGAAAAACTGTTTTTT. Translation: CASSFLGQDNEKLFF.

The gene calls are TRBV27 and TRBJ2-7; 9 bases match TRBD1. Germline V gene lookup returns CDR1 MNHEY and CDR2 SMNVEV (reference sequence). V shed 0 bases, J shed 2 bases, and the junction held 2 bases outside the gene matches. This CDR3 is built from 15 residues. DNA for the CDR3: TGTGCCAGCAGTTTATCGCGGGACAGGGCCTACGAGCAGTACTTC. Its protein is CASSLSRDRAYEQYF.

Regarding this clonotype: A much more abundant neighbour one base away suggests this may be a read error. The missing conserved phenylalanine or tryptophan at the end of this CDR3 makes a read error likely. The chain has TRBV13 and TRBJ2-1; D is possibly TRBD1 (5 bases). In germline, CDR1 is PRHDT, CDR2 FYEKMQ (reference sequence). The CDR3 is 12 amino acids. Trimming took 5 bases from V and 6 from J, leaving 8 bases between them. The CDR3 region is CASSVTGNEQFL. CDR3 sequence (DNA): TGTGCCAGCAGCGTTACAGGCAATGAGCAGTTCCTC.

The CDR3 nucleotides read TGTGCCAGCAGTTACTTTGCCGGGGACGAAACGCAGTATTTT. This sequence encodes CASSYFAGDETQYF. This chain uses TRBV6-2 or TRBV6-3 with TRBJ2-3; possibly TRBD1 or TRBD2 for D (5 bases each). The CDR3 length is 14 residues. Trimming pared 1 base from V and 9 bases from J, leaving 14 bases between. Germline V gene sequence: CDR1 MNHEY, CDR2 SVGEGT.

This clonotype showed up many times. The CDR3 region has the DNA TGTGCCAGCAGCGCTTGGGACGGGGCCTATGGCTACACCTTC. Its translation is CASSAWDGAYGYTF. V is TRBV7-9 and J is TRBJ1-2; weak D call: TRBD1 (5 bases). V lost 5 bases, J lost 4 bases, and 14 bases lay in between. Germline assignment: CDR1 SEHNR and CDR2 FQNEAQ (reference sequence). CDR3 length: 14 residues.

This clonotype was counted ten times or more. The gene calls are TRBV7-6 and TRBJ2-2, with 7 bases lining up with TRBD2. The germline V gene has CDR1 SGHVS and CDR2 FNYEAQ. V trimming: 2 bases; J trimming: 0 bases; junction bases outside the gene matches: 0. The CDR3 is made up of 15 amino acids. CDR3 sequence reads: CASSLLAANTGELFF. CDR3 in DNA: TGTGCCAGCAGCTTACTAGCGGCGAACACCGGGGAGCTGTTTTTT.

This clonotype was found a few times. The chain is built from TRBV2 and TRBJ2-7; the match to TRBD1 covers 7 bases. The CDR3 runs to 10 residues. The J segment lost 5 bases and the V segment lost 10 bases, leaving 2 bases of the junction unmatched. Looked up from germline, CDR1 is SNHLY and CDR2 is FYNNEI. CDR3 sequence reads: CATTGDEQYV. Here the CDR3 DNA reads TGTGCCACCACAGGGGACGAGCAGTACGTC.

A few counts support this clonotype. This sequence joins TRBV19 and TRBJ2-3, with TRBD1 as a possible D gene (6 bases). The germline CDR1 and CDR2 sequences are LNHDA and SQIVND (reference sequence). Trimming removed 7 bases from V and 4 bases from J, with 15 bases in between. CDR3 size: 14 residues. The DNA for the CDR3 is TGTGCCAGTAAGTGGACAGCAGGAGCAGATACGCAGTATTTT. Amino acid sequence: CASKWTAGADTQYF.

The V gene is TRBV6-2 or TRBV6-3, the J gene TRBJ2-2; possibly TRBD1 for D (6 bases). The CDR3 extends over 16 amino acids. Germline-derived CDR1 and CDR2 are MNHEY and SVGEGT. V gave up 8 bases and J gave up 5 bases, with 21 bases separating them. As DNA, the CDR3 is TGTGCCAGCGAATACTCAAGACAGGAGAGGACCGGGGAGCTGTTTTTT. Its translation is CASEYSRQERTGELFF.

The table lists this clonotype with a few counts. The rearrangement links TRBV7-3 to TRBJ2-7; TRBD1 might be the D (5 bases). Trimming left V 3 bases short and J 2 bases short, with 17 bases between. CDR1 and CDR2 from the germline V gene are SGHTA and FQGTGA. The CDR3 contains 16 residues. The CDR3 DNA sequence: TGTGCCAGCAGCTTCTGGACGGAACAGGAGCCCTACGAGCAGTACGTC. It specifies CASSFWTEQEPYEQYV.

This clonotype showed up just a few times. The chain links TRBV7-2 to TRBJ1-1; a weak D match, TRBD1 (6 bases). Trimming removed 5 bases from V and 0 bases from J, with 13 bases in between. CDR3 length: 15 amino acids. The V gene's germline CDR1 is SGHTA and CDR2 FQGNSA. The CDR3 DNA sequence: TGTGCCAGCAGCGCAGCAGGGGATATGAACACTGAAGCTTTCTTT. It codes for CASSAAGDMNTEAFF.

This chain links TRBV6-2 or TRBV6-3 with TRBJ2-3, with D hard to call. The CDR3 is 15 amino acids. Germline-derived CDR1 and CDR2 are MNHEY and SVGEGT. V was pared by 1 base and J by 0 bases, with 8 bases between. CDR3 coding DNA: TGTGCCAGCAGTTACTTAGATGACAGCACAGATACGCAGTATTTT. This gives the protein CASSYLDDSTDTQYF.

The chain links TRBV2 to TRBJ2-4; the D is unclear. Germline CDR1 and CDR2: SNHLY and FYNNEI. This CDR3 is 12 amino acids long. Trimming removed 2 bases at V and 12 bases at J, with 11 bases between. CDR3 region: CASSEPPKPQYF. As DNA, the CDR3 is TGTGCCAGCAGTGAACCCCCGAAGCCTCAGTACTTC.

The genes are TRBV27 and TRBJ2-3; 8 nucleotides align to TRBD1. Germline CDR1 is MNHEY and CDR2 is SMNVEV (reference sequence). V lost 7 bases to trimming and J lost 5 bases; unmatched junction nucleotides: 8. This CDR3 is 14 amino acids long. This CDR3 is CASTRTGRLDTQYF. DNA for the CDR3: TGTGCCAGCACCCGGACAGGGAGACTAGATACGCAGTATTTT.

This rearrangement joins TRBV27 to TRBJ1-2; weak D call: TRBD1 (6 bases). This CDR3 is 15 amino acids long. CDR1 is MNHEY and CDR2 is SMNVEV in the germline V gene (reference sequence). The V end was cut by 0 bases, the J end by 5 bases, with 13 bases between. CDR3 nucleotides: TGTGCCAGCAGTTTATCCCCCACAGGGCTATATGGCTACACCTTC. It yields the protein CASSLSPTGLYGYTF.

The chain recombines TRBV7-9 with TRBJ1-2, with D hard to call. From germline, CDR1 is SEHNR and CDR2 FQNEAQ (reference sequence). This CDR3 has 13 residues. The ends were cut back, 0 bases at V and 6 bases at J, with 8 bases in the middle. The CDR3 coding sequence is TGTGCCAGCAGCTTAGCGCCGAGGGATGGCTACACCTTC. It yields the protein CASSLAPRDGYTF.